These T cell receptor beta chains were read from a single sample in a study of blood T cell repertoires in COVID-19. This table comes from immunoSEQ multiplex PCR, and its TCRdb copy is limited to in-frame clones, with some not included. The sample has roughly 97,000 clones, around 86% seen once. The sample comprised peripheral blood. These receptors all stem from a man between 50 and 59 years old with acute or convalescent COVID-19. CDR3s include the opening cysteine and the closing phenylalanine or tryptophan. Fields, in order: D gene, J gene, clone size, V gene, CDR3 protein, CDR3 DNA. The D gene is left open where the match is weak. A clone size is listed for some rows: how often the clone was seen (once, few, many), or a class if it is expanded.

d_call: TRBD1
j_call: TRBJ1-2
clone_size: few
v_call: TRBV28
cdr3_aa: CASSTAGQGDYGYTF
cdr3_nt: TGTGCCAGCAGTACGGCCGGACAGGGGGACTATGGCTACACCTTC

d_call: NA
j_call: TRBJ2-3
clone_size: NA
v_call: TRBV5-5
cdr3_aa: CASSLAPPGHGMDTQYF
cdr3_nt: TGTGCCAGCAGCTTGGCCCCCCCGGGACACGGTATGGATACGCAGTATTTT

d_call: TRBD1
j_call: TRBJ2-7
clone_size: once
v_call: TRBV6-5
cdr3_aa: CASSYSGTAAYEQYF
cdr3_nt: TGTGCCAGCAGTTACTCCGGGACAGCGGCCTACGAGCAGTACTTC

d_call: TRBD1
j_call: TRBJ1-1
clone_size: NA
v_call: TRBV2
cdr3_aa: CASSEGTGVNTEAFF
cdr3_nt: TGTGCCAGCAGTGAGGGGACAGGGGTGAACACTGAAGCTTTCTTT

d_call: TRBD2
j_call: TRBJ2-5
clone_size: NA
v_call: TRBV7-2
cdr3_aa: CASSLAGTSGSGGGETQYF
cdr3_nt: TGTGCCAGCAGCTTAGCAGGGACTAGCGGGAGCGGAGGAGGAGAGACCCAGTACTTC

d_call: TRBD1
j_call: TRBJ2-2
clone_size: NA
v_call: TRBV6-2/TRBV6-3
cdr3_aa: CASSLNRGRSGELFF
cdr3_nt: TGTGCCAGCAGTTTGAACAGGGGGCGCTCCGGGGAGCTGTTTTTT

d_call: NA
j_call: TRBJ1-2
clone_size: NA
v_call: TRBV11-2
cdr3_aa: CASSTGSLFEGYTF
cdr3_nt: TGTGCCAGCAGCACCGGGTCCCTGTTCGAGGGCTACACCTTC

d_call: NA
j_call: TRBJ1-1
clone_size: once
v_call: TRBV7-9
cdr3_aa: CASSLVGGANTEAFF
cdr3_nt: TGTGCCAGCAGCTTAGTCGGCGGAGCGAACACTGAAGCTTTCTTT

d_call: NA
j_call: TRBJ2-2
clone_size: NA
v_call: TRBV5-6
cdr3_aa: CASSLLQADTGELFF
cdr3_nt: TGTGCCAGCAGCTTGTTACAGGCTGACACCGGGGAGCTGTTTTTT

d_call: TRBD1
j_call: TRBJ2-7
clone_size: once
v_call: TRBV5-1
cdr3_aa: CASSGQGWEQYF
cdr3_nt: TGCGCCAGCAGTGGACAGGGCTGGGAGCAGTACTTC

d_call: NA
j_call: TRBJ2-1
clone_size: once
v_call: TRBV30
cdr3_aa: CAWSVSGVEQFF
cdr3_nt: TGTGCCTGGAGTGTCTCAGGGGTTGAGCAGTTCTTC

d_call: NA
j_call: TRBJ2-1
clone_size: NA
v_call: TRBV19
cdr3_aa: CASSIYGGNNEQFF
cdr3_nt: TGTGCCAGTAGTATTTATGGGGGGAACAATGAGCAGTTCTTC

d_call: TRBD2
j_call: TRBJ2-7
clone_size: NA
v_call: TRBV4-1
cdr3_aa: CASSQVRRGGSVFHEQYF
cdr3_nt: TGCGCCAGCAGCCAAGTGAGGCGGGGCGGGAGCGTTTTCCACGAGCAGTACTTC

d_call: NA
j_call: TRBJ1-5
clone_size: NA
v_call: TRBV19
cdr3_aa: CASSRTIISNQPQHF
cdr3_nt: TGTGCCAGTAGTAGGACAATAATTAGCAATCAGCCCCAGCATTTT

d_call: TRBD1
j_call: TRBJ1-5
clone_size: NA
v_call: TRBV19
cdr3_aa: CASSISSQGEEMAQHF
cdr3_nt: TGTGCCAGTAGTATTTCGTCGCAGGGGGAGGAAATGGCCCAGCATTTT

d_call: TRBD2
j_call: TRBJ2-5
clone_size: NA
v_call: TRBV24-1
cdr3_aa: CATSDQGAGGQETQYF
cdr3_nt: TGTGCCACCAGTGATCAGGGAGCGGGAGGGCAAGAGACCCAGTACTTC

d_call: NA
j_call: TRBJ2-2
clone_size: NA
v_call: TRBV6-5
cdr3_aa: CASIGGMNTGELFF
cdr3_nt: TGTGCCAGCATCGGCGGGATGAACACCGGGGAGCTGTTTTTT

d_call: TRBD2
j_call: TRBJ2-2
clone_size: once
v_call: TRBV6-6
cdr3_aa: CASSAPGGPYTGELFF
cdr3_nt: TGTGCCAGCAGTGCGCCGGGAGGCCCGTACACCGGGGAGCTGTTTTTT

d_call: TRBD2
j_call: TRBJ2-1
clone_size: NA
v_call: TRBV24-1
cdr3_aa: CATSEHSSGKGNEQFF
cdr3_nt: TGTGCCACCAGTGAACATTCTAGCGGTAAAGGGAATGAGCAGTTCTTC

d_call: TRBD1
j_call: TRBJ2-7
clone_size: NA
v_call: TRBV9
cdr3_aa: CASSVGTGGKNEQYF
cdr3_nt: TGTGCCAGCAGCGTAGGAACAGGGGGCAAGAACGAGCAGTACTTC

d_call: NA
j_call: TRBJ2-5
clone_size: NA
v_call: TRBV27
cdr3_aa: CASSLRYDTGRKETQYF
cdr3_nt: TGTGCCAGCAGTTTACGATATGACACAGGGAGAAAAGAGACCCAGTACTTC

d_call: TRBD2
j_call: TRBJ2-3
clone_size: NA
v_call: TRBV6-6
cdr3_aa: CASSSTGLVDTQYF
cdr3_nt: TGTGCCAGCAGTTCCACCGGACTAGTTGATACGCAGTATTTT

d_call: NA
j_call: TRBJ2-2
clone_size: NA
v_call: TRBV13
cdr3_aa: CASKSFVSTGELFF
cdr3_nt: TGTGCCAGCAAAAGCTTTGTTTCTACCGGGGAGCTGTTTTTT

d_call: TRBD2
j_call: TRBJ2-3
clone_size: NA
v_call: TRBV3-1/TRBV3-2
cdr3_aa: CASSPPRAGGPDTQYF
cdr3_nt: TGTGCCAGCAGCCCCCCCCGGGCGGGAGGGCCAGATACGCAGTATTTT

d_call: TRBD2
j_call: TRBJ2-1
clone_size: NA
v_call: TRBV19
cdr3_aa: CASSLPRTSGTNEQFF
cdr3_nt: TGTGCCAGTAGTCTTCCACGGACTAGCGGGACCAATGAGCAGTTCTTC